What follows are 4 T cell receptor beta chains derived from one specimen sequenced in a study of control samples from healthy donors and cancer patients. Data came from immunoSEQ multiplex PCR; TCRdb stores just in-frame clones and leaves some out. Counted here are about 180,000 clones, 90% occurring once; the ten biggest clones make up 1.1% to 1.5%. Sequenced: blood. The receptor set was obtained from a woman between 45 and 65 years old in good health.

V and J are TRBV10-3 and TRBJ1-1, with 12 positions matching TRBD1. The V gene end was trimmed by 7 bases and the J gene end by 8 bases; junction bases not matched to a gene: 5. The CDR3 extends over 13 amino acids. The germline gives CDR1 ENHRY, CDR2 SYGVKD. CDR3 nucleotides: TGTGCCATCATGGGACAGGGGGCAATCGAAGCTTTCTTT. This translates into CAIMGQGAIEAFF.

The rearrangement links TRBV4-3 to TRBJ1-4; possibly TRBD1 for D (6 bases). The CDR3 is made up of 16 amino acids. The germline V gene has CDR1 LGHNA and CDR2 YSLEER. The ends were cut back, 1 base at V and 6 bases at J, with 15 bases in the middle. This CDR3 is CASSQAGTNSDEKLFF. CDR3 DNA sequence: TGCGCCAGCAGCCAAGCCGGGACAAACTCGGATGAAAAACTGTTTTTT.

CDR3 in DNA: TGTGCCATTCAAACCGGGACAGTGGACGAGCAGTACTTC. Protein sequence: CAIQTGTVDEQYF. The gene calls are TRBV10-3 and TRBJ2-7; 7 nucleotides match TRBD1. In germline, CDR1 is ENHRY, CDR2 SYGVKD. Trimming took 9 bases from V and 5 from J; bases not matched to a gene: 10. The CDR3 is made up of 13 amino acids.

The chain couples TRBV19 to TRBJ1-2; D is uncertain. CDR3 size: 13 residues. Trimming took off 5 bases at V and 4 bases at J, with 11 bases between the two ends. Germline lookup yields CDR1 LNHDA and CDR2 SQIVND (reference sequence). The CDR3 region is CASSESRGYGYTF. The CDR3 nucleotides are TGTGCCAGTAGTGAGAGCCGGGGCTATGGCTACACCTTC.